These 20 T cell receptor beta chains originate from one sample sequenced in a study of blood T cells in healthy people across ages (dated by TCRdb to 2014 to 2015). Library preparation was by 5' RACE. Data came from an Illumina HiSeq 2500. A second about 7 to 11 cycle PCR used a sample-barcoded 5' primer and a J-beta primer mix. The public reads were quality trimmed at Q25 with fastp and then assembled into clones with MiXCR by TCRdb, keeping productive beta chains. One record per CDR3 amino acid sequence lists the most common genes and DNA. The sample yields 380,000 or so distinct CDR3 sequences; approximately 51% were counted once. The ten largest make up around 49% of the sample. Sequenced: blood. The receptor source for this set is a man aged 60 to 75 in good health.

The chain uses TRBV3-1 and TRBJ2-5, with D tentatively TRBD2 (5 bases). The germline CDR1 and CDR2 sequences are LGHDT and YNNKEL (reference sequence). The CDR3 length is 15 residues. Trimming took off 3 bases at V and 5 bases at J, with 16 bases between the two ends. The CDR3 spells CASSHPAEPWETQYF. The CDR3 DNA follows: TGTGCCAGCAGCCACCCAGCGGAGCCCTGGGAGACCCAGTACTTC.

This clonotype was counted only a few times. The J gene is TRBJ2-1, the V gene TRBV7-9; D perhaps matches TRBD2 (5 bases). Germline CDR1 SEHNR, CDR2 FQNEAQ (reference sequence). The V gene lost 7 bases and the J gene lost 6 bases, with 13 bases spanning the gap. The CDR3 is made up of 13 amino acids. As DNA, the CDR3 is TGTGCCAGCATCCGGGCGGGTGGCAATGAGCAGTTCTTC. This codes for CASIRAGGNEQFF. Combining the CDR3 with reference TRBV7-9 and TRBJ2-1 gives the whole variable domain DTGVSQNPRHKITKRGQNVTFRCDPISEHNRLYWYRQTLGQGPEFLTYFQNEAQLEKSRLLSDRFSAERPKGSFSTLEIQRTEQGDSAMYLCASIRAGGNEQFFGPGTRLTVL.

The chain uses TRBV20-1 and TRBJ1-3, with unresolved D. V lost 4 bases, J lost 0 bases, and 4 bases lay in between. Per the germline V gene, CDR1 is DFQATT and CDR2 is SNEGSKA (reference sequence). The CDR3 extends over 12 amino acids. The CDR3 region has the DNA TGCAGTGCTATACGCTCTGGAAACACCATATATTTT. Protein sequence: CSAIRSGNTIYF.

The chain couples TRBV7-2 to TRBJ2-7; possibly TRBD1 or TRBD2 for D (5 bases each). This CDR3 has 17 amino acids. Germline assignment: CDR1 SGHTA and CDR2 FQGNSA. Trimming took 0 bases from V and 2 from J, leaving 17 bases between them. For the CDR3, the DNA is TGTGCCAGCAGCTTAGCGTCCGATTTTGGGGGAGCCTACGAGCAGTACTTC. Translation gives CASSLASDFGGAYEQYF.

This clonotype was observed a few times. The DNA for the CDR3 is TGCAGTGCTAGAGATAGGCAGCGGGGTTTCCAAGAGACCCAGTACTTC. Translated: CSARDRQRGFQETQYF. This rearrangement joins TRBV20-1 to TRBJ2-5, with 7 bases that match TRBD2. The CDR3 extends over 16 amino acids. Germline V gene data show CDR1 as DFQATT and CDR2 as SNEGSKA (reference sequence). Trimming removed 0 bases from V and 1 base from J; junction bases left unmatched: 8.

V usage is TRBV20-1 and J usage is TRBJ2-1; D is unclear. This CDR3 has 12 residues. Per the germline V gene, CDR1 is DFQATT and CDR2 is SNEGSKA (reference sequence). Between the trimmed V and J ends, which lost 1 base and 9 bases, there was a span of 10 bases. Here the CDR3 DNA reads TGCAGTGCTAGAGCCCCGGCCGTTGAGCAGTTCTTC. Protein: CSARAPAVEQFF.

This chain links TRBV11-3 with TRBJ2-3; no clear D gene. The CDR3 loop spans 14 amino acids. Trimming removed 5 bases at V and 1 base at J, with 10 bases between. Per the germline V gene, CDR1 is SGHNT and CDR2 is YENEEA. The CDR3 bases are TGTGCCAGCAGCGCCGGGCATCGCACAGATACGCAGTATTTT. It codes for CASSAGHRTDTQYF.

This clonotype was observed a few times. The chain joins TRBV29-1 to TRBJ2-1; 15 bases are a match to TRBD2. Germline V gene data show CDR1 as SQVTM and CDR2 as ANQGSEA. V dropped 4 bases and J dropped 3; count of bases not matched to a gene: 7. The CDR3 is 17 amino acids. Here the CDR3 reads CSVGGTSGRRLYNEQFF. The CDR3 nucleotides are TGCAGCGTTGGCGGGACTAGCGGGAGGCGACTCTACAATGAGCAGTTCTTC.

At least ten counts were recorded for this clonotype. This sequence joins TRBV14 and TRBJ2-1; 12 nucleotides agree with TRBD2. Germline V gene lookup returns CDR1 SGHDN and CDR2 FVKESK. Germline trimming cut 7 bases from V and 7 bases from J; bases unmatched to any gene: 8. The CDR3 is 15 residues long. CDR3: CASTQTSGSSNEQFF. CDR3 in DNA: TGTGCCAGCACCCAGACTAGCGGGAGTTCAAATGAGCAGTTCTTC.

This clonotype was seen a few times. CDR3 DNA sequence: TGTGCCAGCAGCGCCTGGGACAGCTACAATGAGCAGTTCTTC. Its protein is CASSAWDSYNEQFF. The gene calls are TRBV7-2 and TRBJ2-1; 7 bases line up with TRBD1. Germline CDR1 reads SGHTA; CDR2 reads FQGNSA. This CDR3 region has 14 residues. After removal of 5 bases from V and 3 bases from J, the junction contained 4 bases not matched to a gene.

This clonotype was seen a handful of times. The chain couples TRBV6-6 to TRBJ1-5; 7 bases are shared with TRBD1. V shed 7 bases, J shed 2 bases, and the junction held 5 bases outside the gene matches. CDR1 MNHNY and CDR2 SVGAGI come from the germline V gene (reference sequence). The length of the CDR3 is 14 residues. This chain's CDR3 is CASTHTGGNQPQHF. The CDR3 DNA sequence: TGTGCCAGCACCCACACAGGGGGCAATCAGCCCCAGCATTTT.

This clonotype appeared a few times. The chain links TRBV28 to TRBJ2-7; TRBD1 matches at 8 bases. Germline CDR1 is MDHEN and CDR2 is SYDVKM. The CDR3 covers 14 residues. With 4 bases clipped from V and 6 bases from J, the junction kept 8 bases outside the gene matches. The chain's CDR3 is CASSSIDRGGEQYF. The CDR3 DNA follows: TGTGCCAGCAGTTCAATCGACAGGGGCGGCGAGCAGTACTTC.

J is TRBJ2-3 and V is TRBV5-1; D is perhaps TRBD2 (6 bases). Trimming removed 4 bases from V and 4 bases from J, with 19 bases in between. There are 16 residues in the CDR3. In germline, CDR1 is SGHRS, CDR2 YFSETQ. CDR3 sequence: CASSDRSGGDADTQYF. The CDR3 region has the DNA TGCGCCAGCAGCGACCGCAGCGGAGGGGACGCAGATACGCAGTATTTT.

About this clonotype itself: A single base separates this from a much larger clone, so it may be a read error. V is TRBV2 and J is TRBJ2-1; possible D gene TRBD2, 5 bases. TRBJ2-7 explains the end of the DNA better; the J call may be wrong. The CDR3 runs to 17 residues. In germline, CDR1 is SNHLY, CDR2 FYNNEI. The CDR3 DNA reads as TGTGCCAGCAGTGAGAACAGCCTGGGGAGCTCCTACAATGAGCAGTACTTC. It encodes CASSENSLGSSYNEQYF.

The table lists this clonotype with many counts. The V call is TRBV11-2, the J call TRBJ2-3; 8 positions agree with TRBD2. Trimming removed 3 bases from V and 5 bases from J; junction bases left unmatched: 7. Germline assignment: CDR1 SGHAT and CDR2 FQNNGV. The CDR3 loop spans 15 amino acids. The CDR3 DNA reads TGTGCCAGCAGCTTTACCGGGGGGGGGGAAGATACGCAGTATTTT. Translated, it gives CASSFTGGGEDTQYF.

The chain has TRBV20-1 and TRBJ2-5; TRBD2 matches at 10 bases. Germline V lookup: CDR1 DFQATT, CDR2 SNEGSKA (reference sequence). CDR3 size: 16 residues. Trimming took 0 bases from V and 11 from J; bases not matched to a gene: 15. The CDR3 DNA is TGCAGTGCTAGAGAAAAGCGGGGGGGCCTTTACAATGAGCAGTACTTC. Translation: CSAREKRGGLYNEQYF.

This clonotype has ten or more counts. The chain employs TRBV10-3 and TRBJ2-7; 9 bases agree with TRBD1. J was trimmed by 4 bases and V by 10 bases; bases with no gene match: 11. Germline V gives CDR1 ENHRY, CDR2 SYGVKD. The CDR3 totals 14 residues. The CDR3 is CATSPGQGPYEQYF. The CDR3 bases are TGTGCCACGAGTCCGGGACAGGGTCCGTACGAGCAGTACTTC.

The rearrangement uses TRBV4-1 and TRBJ2-6; 9 bases are shared with TRBD1. Germline assignment: CDR1 MGHRA and CDR2 YSYEKL. The length of the CDR3 is 17 residues. Unmatched junction bases numbered 5, after V lost 2 bases and J lost 3 bases. The CDR3 loop reads CASSQQQGAGGANVLTF. The CDR3 DNA follows: TGCGCCAGCAGCCAACAACAGGGGGCTGGTGGGGCCAACGTCCTGACTTTC.

The chain uses TRBV3-1 and TRBJ2-1; D gene unclear. The V gene lost 4 bases and the J gene lost 13 bases, with 17 bases spanning the gap. Germline CDR1 and CDR2: LGHDT and YNNKEL (reference sequence). The CDR3 runs to 13 residues. The CDR3: CASSRARVETQFF. The CDR3 region has the DNA TGTGCCAGCAGCCGAGCTCGAGTGGAGACCCAGTTCTTC.

This clonotype was counted ten times or more. This chain connects TRBV29-1 to TRBJ2-6; 10 bases line up with TRBD1. Germline values: CDR1 SQVTM, CDR2 ANQGSEA. J lost 2 bases, V lost 6 bases, and 1 base had no gene match. The CDR3 has 14 residues. The CDR3 spells CSVGTGAGANVLTF. Here the CDR3 DNA reads TGCAGCGTAGGGACAGGGGCTGGGGCCAACGTCCTGACTTTC.